This entry describes one T cell receptor beta chain. This record belongs to a study of T cells in tuberculosis. Sequencing used immunoSEQ multiplex PCR; TCRdb keeps in-frame clones, though not all of them. Of some 34,000 clones in the sample, 92% were seen once. With 2 bases removed from V and 2 bases from J, the gap between germline ends came to 7 bases. From germline, CDR1 is SGHNT and CDR2 YYREEE (reference sequence). This CDR3 is built from 13 residues. This receptor was obtained from a donor aged 10-29 years with latent tuberculosis or without tuberculosis infection. Some clones in this sample may be carry-over from other donors' samples. Sequenced: PBMCs. The V gene is TRBV5-4, the J gene TRBJ1-2, with D uncertain. CDR3 loop: CASSFAGNYGYTF. Here the CDR3 DNA reads TGTGCCAGCAGCTTTGCGGGGAACTATGGCTACACCTTC.